Sequencing of this T cell receptor beta chain was carried out in a study of shared T cell receptors in the human thymus. This clone has only a few counts. Method: immunoSEQ multiplex PCR; TCRdb's copy keeps in-frame clones and lacks some. This table holds almost 550,000 clones, around 78% found once. Unmatched junction bases numbered 11, after V lost 0 bases and J lost 6 bases. Germline CDR1 is ENHRY and CDR2 is SYGVKD. CDR3 length equals 18 residues. The same specimen was also included in a second study, on human thymus T cells. That source notes: Resected material from corrective heart surgery provided the thymus tissue analysed. The authors found apparently biased V and J gene usage in thymic and blood repertoires.

This chain links TRBV10-3 with TRBJ2-1, with 10 bases that match TRBD2. The sequence derives from a boy younger than two with a congenital heart defect. The specimen was thymocytes. The CDR3 here is CAISESFASGGQGNEQFF. The CDR3 DNA reads as TGTGCCATCAGTGAGTCCTTCGCTAGCGGGGGTCAGGGCAATGAGCAGTTCTTC.